This passage covers 11 T cell receptor beta chains from one sample sequenced in a study of control samples from healthy donors and cancer patients. The repertoire was sequenced with immunoSEQ multiplex PCR; TCRdb's copy has only in-frame clones and lacks some. The profile shows roughly 170,000 clones, 90% to 95% of them singletons. The sequenced sample was blood. Source of these receptors: a man younger than 30 in good health.

The V call is TRBV15, the J call TRBJ2-3, with D unclear. The germline V gene encodes CDR1 LNHNV and CDR2 YYDKDF (reference sequence). The germline V and J ends were trimmed by 1 base and 0 bases, with 8 bases remaining between them. The CDR3 is made up of 15 amino acids. CDR3 loop: CATSRADASTDTQYF. CDR3 bases: TGTGCCACCAGCAGAGCTGACGCTAGCACAGATACGCAGTATTTT.

The V gene is TRBV5-1, the J gene TRBJ2-3, with unresolved D. Germline CDR1 reads SGHRS; CDR2 reads YFSETQ. This CDR3 spans 14 amino acids. Trimming removed 0 bases at V and 1 base at J, with 6 bases between. CDR3 region: CASSLDGGTDTQYF. The CDR3 DNA is TGCGCCAGCAGCTTGGATGGCGGCACAGATACGCAGTATTTT.

Concerning this clone itself: Different DNA sequences within this sample yield the same CDR3. V gene TRBV29-1 combines with J gene TRBJ2-2; a possible D gene is TRBD1 (6 bases). The CDR3 extends over 14 amino acids. V dropped 1 base and J dropped 1 base, with 7 bases sitting between them. Germline V gene sequence: CDR1 SQVTM, CDR2 ANQGSEA. CDR3 nucleotides: TGCAGCGTTGAAGGGGGGCGGAACACCGGGGAGCTGTTTTTT. Translation: CSVEGGRNTGELFF.

The chain carries TRBV6-5 and TRBJ1-2, with unresolved D. In germline, CDR1 is MNHEY, CDR2 SVGAGI. V lost 1 base, J lost 2 bases, and 11 bases lay in between. This CDR3 comprises 15 residues. Here the CDR3 reads CASSYLSPGNYGYTF. CDR3 in DNA: TGTGCCAGCAGTTACTTGTCTCCGGGGAACTATGGCTACACCTTC.

This clone was picked up one time. The J gene is TRBJ2-3, the V gene TRBV9; 7 nucleotides align to TRBD1. The CDR3 totals 12 residues. Germline V gene sequence: CDR1 SGDLS, CDR2 YYNGEE. The V segment lost 3 bases and the J segment 8 bases; nucleotides outside the gene matches: 3. The DNA of the CDR3 is TGTGCCAGCAGCGGGGACAGCGTTACGCAGTATTTT. Its protein is CASSGDSVTQYF.

This sequence joins TRBV3-1 (or the pseudogene TRBV3-2) and TRBJ2-2, with a tentative D call TRBD2 (5 bases). CDR1 is LGHDT, CDR2 YNNKEL, per germline (reference sequence). The V end was cut by 5 bases, the J end by 0 bases, with 13 bases between. The CDR3 is 16 amino acids. The CDR3 here is CASSSSTSSNTGELFF. DNA of the CDR3: TGTGCCAGCAGCTCTTCTACTAGTTCGAACACCGGGGAGCTGTTTTTT.

This chain joins TRBV30 and TRBJ2-3; 8 bases are shared with TRBD1. The CDR3 consists of 17 residues. With 0 bases clipped from V and 2 bases from J, the junction kept 10 bases outside the gene matches. Germline CDR1 and CDR2: GTSNPN and SVGIG (reference sequence). The CDR3 sequence: CAWSVLGQGRFTDTQYF. The CDR3 nucleotides are TGTGCCTGGAGTGTACTAGGACAGGGACGCTTCACAGATACGCAGTATTTT.

This chain uses TRBV5-1 with TRBJ1-1; D is unresolved. Germline CDR1 reads SGHRS; CDR2 reads YFSETQ. Trimming took off 0 bases at V and 0 bases at J, with 6 bases between the two ends. The length of the CDR3 is 14 residues. CDR3 in DNA: TGCGCCAGCAGCTTGGCAGCCTTGAACACTGAAGCTTTCTTT. It translates to CASSLAALNTEAFF.

V and J are TRBV9 and TRBJ2-1, with 7 bases that match TRBD2. The CDR3 covers 16 residues. The trim removed 3 bases at V and 4 bases at J, leaving 10 bases unmatched. CDR1 is SGDLS and CDR2 is YYNGEE in the germline V gene. CDR3 residues: CASSGQTGGGYNEQFF. In nucleotides, the CDR3 is TGTGCCAGCAGCGGACAAACGGGGGGTGGTTACAATGAGCAGTTCTTC.

The genes are TRBV25-1 and TRBJ2-2; TRBD1 agrees at 9 bases. The germline CDR1 and CDR2 sequences are MGHDK and SYGVNS. Germline trimming cut 2 bases from V and 0 bases from J; bases unmatched to any gene: 4. The CDR3 consists of 17 residues. CDR3 residues: CASSEIRTGANTGELFF. CDR3 coding DNA: TGTGCCAGCAGTGAAATAAGGACAGGGGCGAACACCGGGGAGCTGTTTTTT.

CDR3 sequence reads: CASSLVGSQETQYF. CDR3 nucleotide sequence: TGTGCCAGCAGCCTTGTGGGAAGCCAAGAGACCCAGTACTTC. This chain joins TRBV4-2 and TRBJ2-5; D not certain. From germline, CDR1 is LGHNA and CDR2 YNFKEQ. This CDR3 comprises 14 residues. With 4 bases removed from V and 1 base from J, the gap between germline ends came to 10 bases.